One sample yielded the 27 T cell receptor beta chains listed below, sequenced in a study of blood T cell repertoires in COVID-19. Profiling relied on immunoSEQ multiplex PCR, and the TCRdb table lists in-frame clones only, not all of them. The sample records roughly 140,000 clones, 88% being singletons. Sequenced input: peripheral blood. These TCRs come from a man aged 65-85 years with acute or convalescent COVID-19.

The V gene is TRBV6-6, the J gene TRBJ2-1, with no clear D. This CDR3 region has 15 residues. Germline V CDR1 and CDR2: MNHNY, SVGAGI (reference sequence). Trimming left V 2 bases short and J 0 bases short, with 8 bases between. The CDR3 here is CASSYGASSYNEQFF. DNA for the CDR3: TGTGCCAGCAGTTACGGTGCTAGCTCCTACAATGAGCAGTTCTTC.

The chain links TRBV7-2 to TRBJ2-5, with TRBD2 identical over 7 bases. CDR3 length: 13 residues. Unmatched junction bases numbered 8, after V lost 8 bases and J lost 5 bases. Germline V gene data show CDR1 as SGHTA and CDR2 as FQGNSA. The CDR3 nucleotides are TGTGCCAGCGGGAGGGATCTCCTGGAGACCCAGTACTTC. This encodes CASGRDLLETQYF.

CDR3 in amino acids: CASSPEGTTYNEQFF. CDR3 sequence (DNA): TGTGCCAGCTCACCAGAGGGAACGACCTACAATGAGCAGTTCTTC. The chain links TRBV18 to TRBJ2-1, with D possibly matching TRBD2 (5 bases). Germline V gives CDR1 KGHSH, CDR2 LQKENI. V lost 2 bases and J 2 bases, leaving 10 bases between the germline ends. The CDR3 runs 15 residues.

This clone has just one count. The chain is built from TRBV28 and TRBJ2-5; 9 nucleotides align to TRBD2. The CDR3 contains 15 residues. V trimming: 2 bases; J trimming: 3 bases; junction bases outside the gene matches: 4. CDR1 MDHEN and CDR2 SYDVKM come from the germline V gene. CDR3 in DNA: TGTGCCAGCAGTTTAACTAGCGGGCCAGAAGAGACCCAGTACTTC. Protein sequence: CASSLTSGPEETQYF.

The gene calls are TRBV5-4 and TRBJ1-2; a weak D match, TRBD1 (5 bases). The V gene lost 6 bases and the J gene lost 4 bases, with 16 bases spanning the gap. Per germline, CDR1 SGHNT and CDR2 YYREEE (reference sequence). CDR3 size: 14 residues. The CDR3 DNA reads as TGTGCCAGCACTCAGGGCGGCGGGGGCTATGGCTACACCTTC. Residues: CASTQGGGGYGYTF. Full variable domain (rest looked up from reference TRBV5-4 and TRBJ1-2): ETGVTQSPTHLIKTRGQQVTLRCSSQSGHNTVSWYQQALGQGPQFIFQYYREEENGRGNFPPRFSGLQFPNYSSELNVNALELDDSALYLCASTQGGGGYGYTFGSGTRLTVV.

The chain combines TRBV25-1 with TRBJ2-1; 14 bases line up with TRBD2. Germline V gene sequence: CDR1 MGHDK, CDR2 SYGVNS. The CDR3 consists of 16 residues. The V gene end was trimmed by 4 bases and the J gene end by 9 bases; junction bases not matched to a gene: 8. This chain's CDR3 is CASSVAGTSGSGEQFF. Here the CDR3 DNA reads TGTGCCAGCAGTGTCGCCGGGACTAGCGGGAGCGGTGAGCAGTTCTTC.

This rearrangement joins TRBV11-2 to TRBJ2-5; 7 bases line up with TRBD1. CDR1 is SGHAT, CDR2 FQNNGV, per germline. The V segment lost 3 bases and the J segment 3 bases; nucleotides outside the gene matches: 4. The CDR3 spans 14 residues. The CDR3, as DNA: TGTGCCAGCAGCTTGATACAGGGGAAAGAGACCCAGTACTTC. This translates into CASSLIQGKETQYF.

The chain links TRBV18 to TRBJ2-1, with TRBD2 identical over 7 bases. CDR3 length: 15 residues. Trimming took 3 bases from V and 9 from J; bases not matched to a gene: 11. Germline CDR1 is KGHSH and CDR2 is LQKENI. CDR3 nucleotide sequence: TGTGCCAGCTCACCTAGGGAGCGGGGAGTTTCTGAGCAGTTCTTC. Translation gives CASSPRERGVSEQFF.

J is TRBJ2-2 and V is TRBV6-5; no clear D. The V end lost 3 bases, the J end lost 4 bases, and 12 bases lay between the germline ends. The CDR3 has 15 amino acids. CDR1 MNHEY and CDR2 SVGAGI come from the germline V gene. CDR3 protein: CASSYGQVRTGELFF. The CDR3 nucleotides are TGTGCCAGCAGTTATGGGCAGGTTCGCACCGGGGAGCTGTTTTTT.

The CDR3 bases are TGCGCCAGCAGCTTGCTACAGGGAACCGCCCCTGAAGCTTTCTTT. Translating gives CASSLLQGTAPEAFF. This chain uses TRBV5-1 with TRBJ1-1, with TRBD1 as a possible D gene (6 bases). The CDR3 spans 15 residues. Per the germline V gene, CDR1 is SGHRS and CDR2 is YFSETQ. The V gene lost 1 base and the J gene lost 6 bases, with 16 bases spanning the gap.

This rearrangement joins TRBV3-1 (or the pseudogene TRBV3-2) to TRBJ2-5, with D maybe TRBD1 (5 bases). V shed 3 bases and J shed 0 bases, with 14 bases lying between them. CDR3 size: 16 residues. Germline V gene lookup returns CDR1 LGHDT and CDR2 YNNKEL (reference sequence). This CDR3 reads CASSHRVTWDQETQYF. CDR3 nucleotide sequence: TGTGCCAGCAGCCACAGGGTTACGTGGGACCAAGAGACCCAGTACTTC.

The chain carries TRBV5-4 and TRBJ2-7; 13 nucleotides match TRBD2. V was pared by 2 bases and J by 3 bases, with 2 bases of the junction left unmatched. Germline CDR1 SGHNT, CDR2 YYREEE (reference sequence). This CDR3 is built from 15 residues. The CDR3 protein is CASSLGTSGIYEQYF. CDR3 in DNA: TGTGCCAGCAGCTTAGGGACTAGCGGGATCTACGAGCAGTACTTC.

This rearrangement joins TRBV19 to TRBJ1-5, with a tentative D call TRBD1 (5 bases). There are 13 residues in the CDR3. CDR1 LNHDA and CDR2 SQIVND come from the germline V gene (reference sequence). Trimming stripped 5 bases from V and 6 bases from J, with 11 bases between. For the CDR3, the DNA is TGTGCCAGTAGTGCGGGACTTATTCAGCCCCAGCATTTT. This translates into CASSAGLIQPQHF.

CDR3 amino acids: CASNITGLMERNTEAFF. The CDR3 bases are TGTGCCAGCAATATTACAGGGCTCATGGAACGGAACACTGAAGCTTTCTTT. The chain carries TRBV7-9 and TRBJ1-1; weak D call: TRBD1 (6 bases). Trimming cost V 7 bases and J 1 base, with 22 bases left between them. The CDR3 covers 17 residues. CDR1 is SEHNR, CDR2 FQNEAQ, per germline (reference sequence).

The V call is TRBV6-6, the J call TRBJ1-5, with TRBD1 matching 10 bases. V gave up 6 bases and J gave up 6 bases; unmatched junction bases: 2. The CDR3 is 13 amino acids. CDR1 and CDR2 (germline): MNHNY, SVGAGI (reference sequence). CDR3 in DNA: TGTGCCAGCAGGACAGGGGGCAGTCAGCCCCAGCATTTT. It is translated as CASRTGGSQPQHF.

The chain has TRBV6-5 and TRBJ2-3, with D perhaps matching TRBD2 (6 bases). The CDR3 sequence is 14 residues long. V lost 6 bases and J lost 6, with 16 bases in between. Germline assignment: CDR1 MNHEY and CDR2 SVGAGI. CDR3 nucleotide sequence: TGTGCCAGCAGAAAGGGACTTTCCACGGATACGCAGTATTTT. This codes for CASRKGLSTDTQYF.

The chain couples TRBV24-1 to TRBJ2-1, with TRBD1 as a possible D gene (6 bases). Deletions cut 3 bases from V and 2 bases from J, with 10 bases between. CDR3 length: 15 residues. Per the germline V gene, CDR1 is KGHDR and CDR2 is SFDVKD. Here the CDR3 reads CATSDTGKAYNEQFF. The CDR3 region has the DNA TGTGCCACCAGTGATACAGGGAAGGCCTACAATGAGCAGTTCTTC.

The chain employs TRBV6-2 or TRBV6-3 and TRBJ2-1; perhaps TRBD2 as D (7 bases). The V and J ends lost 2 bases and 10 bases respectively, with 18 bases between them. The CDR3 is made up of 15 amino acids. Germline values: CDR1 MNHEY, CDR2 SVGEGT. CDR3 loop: CASSYAGAKGPEQFF. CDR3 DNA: TGTGCCAGCAGTTACGCGGGGGCGAAAGGGCCAGAGCAGTTCTTC.

CDR3 in amino acids: CASSKGGFDYGYTF. CDR3 coding DNA: TGTGCCAGCAGTAAAGGGGGTTTCGACTATGGCTACACCTTC. This rearrangement joins TRBV14 to TRBJ1-2; perhaps TRBD1 as D (6 bases). Deletions cut 6 bases from V and 3 bases from J, with 14 bases between. The CDR3 contains 14 residues. Germline V gene lookup returns CDR1 SGHDN and CDR2 FVKESK.

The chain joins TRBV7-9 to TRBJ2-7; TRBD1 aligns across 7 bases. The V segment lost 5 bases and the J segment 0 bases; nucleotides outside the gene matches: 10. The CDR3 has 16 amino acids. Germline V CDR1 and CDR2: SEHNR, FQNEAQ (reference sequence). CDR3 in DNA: TGTGCCAGCAGCCCTACCGGGACAGCGAGCTCCTACGAGCAGTACTTC. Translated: CASSPTGTASSYEQYF. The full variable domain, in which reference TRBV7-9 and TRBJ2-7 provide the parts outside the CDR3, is DTGVSQNPRHKITKRGQNVTFRCDPISEHNRLYWYRQTLGQGPEFLTYFQNEAQLEKSRLLSDRFSAERPKGSFSTLEIQRTEQGDSAMYLCASSPTGTASSYEQYFGPGTRLTVT.

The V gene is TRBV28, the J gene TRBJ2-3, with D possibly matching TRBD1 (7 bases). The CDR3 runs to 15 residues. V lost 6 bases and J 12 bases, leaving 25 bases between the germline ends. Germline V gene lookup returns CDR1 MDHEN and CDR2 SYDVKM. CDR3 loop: CASRGAGQTNDAQYF. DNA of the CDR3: TGTGCCAGCAGGGGGGCGGGACAGACCAACGATGCTCAGTATTTT.

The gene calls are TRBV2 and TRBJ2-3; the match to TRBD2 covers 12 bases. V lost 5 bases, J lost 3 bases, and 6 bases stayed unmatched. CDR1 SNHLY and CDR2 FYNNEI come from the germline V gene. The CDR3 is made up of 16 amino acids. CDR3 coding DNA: TGTGCCAGCAGTCCTCTAGCGGGGGGGCGAACAGATACGCAGTATTTT. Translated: CASSPLAGGRTDTQYF.

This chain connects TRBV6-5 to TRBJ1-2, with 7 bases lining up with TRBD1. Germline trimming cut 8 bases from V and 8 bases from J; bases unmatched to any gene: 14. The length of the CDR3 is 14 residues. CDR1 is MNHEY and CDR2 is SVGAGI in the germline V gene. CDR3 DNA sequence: TGTGCCAGCGCCCTCCAGGGGGACCTAGGCGGCTACACCTTC. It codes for CASALQGDLGGYTF.

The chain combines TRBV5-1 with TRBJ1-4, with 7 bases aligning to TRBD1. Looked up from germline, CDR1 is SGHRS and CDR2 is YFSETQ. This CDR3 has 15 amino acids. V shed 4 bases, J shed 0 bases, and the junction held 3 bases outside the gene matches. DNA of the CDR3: TGCGCCAGCAGCCTAGGGACAGCAACTAATGAAAAACTGTTTTTT. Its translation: CASSLGTATNEKLFF.

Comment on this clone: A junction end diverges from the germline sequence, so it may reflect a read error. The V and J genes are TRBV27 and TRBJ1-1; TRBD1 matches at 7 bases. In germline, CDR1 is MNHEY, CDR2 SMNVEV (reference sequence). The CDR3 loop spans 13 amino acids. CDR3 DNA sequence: TGTGCCAGCAGTTTATTGACAGGGACTGAAGCTTTTTTT. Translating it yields CASSLLTGTEAFF.

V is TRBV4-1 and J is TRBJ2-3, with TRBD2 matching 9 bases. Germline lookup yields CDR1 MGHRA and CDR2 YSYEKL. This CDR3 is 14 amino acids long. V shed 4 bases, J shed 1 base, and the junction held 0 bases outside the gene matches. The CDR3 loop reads CASSRLAGTDTQYF. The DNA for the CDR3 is TGCGCCAGCAGCCGACTAGCGGGCACAGATACGCAGTATTTT.

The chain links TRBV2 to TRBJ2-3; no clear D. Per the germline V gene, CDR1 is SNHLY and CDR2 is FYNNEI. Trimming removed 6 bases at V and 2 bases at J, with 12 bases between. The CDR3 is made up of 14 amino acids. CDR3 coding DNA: TGTGCCAGCAGCCAGACCACAGACACAGATACGCAGTATTTT. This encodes CASSQTTDTDTQYF.